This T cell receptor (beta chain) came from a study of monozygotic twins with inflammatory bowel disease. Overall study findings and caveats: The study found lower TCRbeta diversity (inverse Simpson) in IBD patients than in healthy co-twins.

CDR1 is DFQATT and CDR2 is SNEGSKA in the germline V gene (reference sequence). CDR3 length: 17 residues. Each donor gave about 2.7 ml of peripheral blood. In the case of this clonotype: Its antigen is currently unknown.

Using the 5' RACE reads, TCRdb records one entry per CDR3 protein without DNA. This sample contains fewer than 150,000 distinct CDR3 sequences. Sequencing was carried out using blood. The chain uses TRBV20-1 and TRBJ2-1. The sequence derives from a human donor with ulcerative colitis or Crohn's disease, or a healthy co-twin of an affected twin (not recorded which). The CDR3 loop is CSARDPVLDGFDNEQFF.